The present TCR beta chain was sequenced within a study of shared clonotypes between healthy human individuals. Across the whole study: Used for every donor were three CD4 naive, three CD4 memory, two CD8 naive and one CD8 memory plate.

Study conclusions and caveats: Some clonotypes were shared by all four sorted-subset donors, while others were not shared. The non-shared ones had lower generation probabilities than the shared ones.

V lost 2 bases, J lost 8 bases, and 16 bases lay in between. The germline V gene encodes CDR1 SGHRS and CDR2 YFSETQ. CDR3 length: 15 amino acids. Data came from immunoSEQ multiplex PCR; TCRdb stores just in-frame clones and leaves some out. This table holds about 1.5 million clones, 95% to 97% found once. As to this clone: The antigen remains undetermined.

V is TRBV5-1 and J is TRBJ1-4; D may be TRBD1 (6 bases). The sample consisted of naive CD4+ T cells sorted from blood. Subset specified: CD45RA+ positively selected. The receptor's source is a man younger than 40 in good health. CDR3 region: CASSLQGTENEKLFF. The CDR3 nucleotides read TGCGCCAGCAGCTTACAGGGAACGGAAAACGAAAAACTGTTTTTT.